This paragraph covers one T cell receptor (beta chain) sequence. This entry is derived from a study of cytomegalovirus exposure and HLA in healthy donors. Vbeta (60) and Jbeta (13) primers were used in the PCR. Some clones are missing from TCRdb's copy, which holds only in-frame ones; the method was immunoSEQ multiplex PCR. Its table lists 55,000 to 80,000 clones. The length of the CDR3 is 13 residues. The germline V and J ends were trimmed by 6 bases and 8 bases, with 16 bases remaining between them. The germline gives CDR1 MNHEY, CDR2 SVGAGI. J is TRBJ1-2 and V is TRBV6-5, with a tentative D call TRBD1 (6 bases). The specimen was PBMCs. The TCR was taken from a man aged 40-49 years in good health and CMV-seronegative. This CDR3 is CASSPETGMGYTF. CDR3 sequence (DNA): TGTGCCAGCAGCCCTGAAACAGGGATGGGCTACACCTTC.